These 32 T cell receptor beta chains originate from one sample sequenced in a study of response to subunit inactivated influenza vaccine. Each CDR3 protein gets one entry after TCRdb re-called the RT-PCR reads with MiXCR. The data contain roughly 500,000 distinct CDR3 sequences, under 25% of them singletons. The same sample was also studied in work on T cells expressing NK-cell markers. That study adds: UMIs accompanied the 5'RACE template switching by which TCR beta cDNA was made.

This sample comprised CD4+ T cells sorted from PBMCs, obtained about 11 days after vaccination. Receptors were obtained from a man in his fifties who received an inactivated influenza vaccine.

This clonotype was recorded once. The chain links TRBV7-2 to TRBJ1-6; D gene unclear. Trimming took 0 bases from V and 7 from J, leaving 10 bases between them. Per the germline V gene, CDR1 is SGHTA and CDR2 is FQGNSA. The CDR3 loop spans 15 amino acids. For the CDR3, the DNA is TGTGCCAGCAGCTTAGCGAAGGGTTGGAATTCACCCCTCCACTTT. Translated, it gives CASSLAKGWNSPLHF.

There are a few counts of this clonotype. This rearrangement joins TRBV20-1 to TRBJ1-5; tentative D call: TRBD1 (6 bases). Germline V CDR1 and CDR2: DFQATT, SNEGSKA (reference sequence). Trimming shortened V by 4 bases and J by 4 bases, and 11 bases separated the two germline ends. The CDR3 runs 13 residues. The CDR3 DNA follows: TGCAGTGCTACACAGGGCGTTAATCAGCCCCAGCATTTT. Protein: CSATQGVNQPQHF.

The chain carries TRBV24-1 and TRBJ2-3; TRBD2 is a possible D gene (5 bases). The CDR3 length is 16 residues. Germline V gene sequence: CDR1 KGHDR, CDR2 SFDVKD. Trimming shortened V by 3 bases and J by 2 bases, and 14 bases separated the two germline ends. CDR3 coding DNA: TGTGCCACCAGTGATAGGCGGACTCACAACACAGATACGCAGTATTTT. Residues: CATSDRRTHNTDTQYF.

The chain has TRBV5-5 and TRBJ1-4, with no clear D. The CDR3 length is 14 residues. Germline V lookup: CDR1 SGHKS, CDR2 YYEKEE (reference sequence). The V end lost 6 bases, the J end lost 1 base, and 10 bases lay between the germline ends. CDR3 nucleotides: TGTGCCAGCAAAACTACAGAAACTAATGAAAAACTGTTTTTT. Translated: CASKTTETNEKLFF. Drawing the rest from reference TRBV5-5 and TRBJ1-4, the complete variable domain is DAGVTQSPTHLIKTRGQQVTLRCSPISGHKSVSWYQQVLGQGPQFIFQYYEKEERGRGNFPDRFSARQFPNYSSELNVNALLLGDSALYLCASKTTETNEKLFFGSGTQLSVL.

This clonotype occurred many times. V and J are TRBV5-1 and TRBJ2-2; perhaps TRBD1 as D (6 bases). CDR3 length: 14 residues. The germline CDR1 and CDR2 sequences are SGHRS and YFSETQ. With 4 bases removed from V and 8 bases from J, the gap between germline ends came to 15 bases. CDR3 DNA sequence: TGCGCCAGCAGCGCCGGACAGACCAGAGGGGAGCTGTTTTTT. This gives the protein CASSAGQTRGELFF. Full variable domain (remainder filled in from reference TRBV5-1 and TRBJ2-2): KAGVTQTPRYLIKTRGQQVTLSCSPISGHRSVSWYQQTPGQGLQFLFEYFSETQRNKGNFPGRFSGRQFSNSRSEMNVSTLELGDSALYLCASSAGQTRGELFFGEGSRLTVL.

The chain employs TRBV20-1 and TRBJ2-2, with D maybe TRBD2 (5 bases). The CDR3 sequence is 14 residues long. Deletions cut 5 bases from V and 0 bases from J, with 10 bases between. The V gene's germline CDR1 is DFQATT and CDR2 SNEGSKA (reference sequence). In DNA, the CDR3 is TGCAGTGCTGCCGGACTGGCGAACACCGGGGAGCTGTTTTTT. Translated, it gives CSAAGLANTGELFF.

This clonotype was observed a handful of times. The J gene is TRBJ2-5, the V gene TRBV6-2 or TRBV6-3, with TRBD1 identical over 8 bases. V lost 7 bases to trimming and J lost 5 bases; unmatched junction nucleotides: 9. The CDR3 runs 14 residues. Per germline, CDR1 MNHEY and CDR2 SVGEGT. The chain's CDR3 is CASMKAGGIETQYF. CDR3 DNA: TGTGCCAGCATGAAAGCAGGGGGCATTGAGACCCAGTACTTC.

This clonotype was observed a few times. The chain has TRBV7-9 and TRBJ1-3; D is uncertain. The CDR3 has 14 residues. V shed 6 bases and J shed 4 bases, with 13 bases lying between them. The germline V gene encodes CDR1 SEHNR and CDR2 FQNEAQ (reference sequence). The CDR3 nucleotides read TGTGCCAGCAGAGATAGGGTTGAGGGAAACACCATATATTTT. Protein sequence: CASRDRVEGNTIYF.

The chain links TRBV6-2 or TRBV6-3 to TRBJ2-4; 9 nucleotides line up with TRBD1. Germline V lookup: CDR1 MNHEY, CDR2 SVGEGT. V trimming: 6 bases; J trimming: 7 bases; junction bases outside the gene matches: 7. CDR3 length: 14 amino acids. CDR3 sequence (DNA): TGTGCCAGCAGCCCTACAGGGGGCCGGAACATTCAGTACTTC. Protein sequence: CASSPTGGRNIQYF.

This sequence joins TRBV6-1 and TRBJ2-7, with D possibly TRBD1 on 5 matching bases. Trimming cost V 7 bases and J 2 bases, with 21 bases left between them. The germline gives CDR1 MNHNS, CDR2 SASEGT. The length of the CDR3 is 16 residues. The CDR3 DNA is TGTGCCAGCACCACCCTCCGTGGGGCATACACCTACGAGCAGTACTTC. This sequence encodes CASTTLRGAYTYEQYF.

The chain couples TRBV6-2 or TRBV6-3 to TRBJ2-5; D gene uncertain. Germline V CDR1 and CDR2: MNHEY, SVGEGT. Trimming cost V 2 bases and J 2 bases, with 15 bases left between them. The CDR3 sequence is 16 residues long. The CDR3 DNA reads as TGTGCCAGCAGTTACAAGATCGGCAGGCCACAAGAGACCCAGTACTTC. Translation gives CASSYKIGRPQETQYF.

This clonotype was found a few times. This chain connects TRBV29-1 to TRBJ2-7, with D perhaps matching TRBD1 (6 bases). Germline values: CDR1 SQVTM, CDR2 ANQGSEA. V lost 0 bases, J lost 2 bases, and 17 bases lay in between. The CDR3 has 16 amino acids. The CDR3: CSVEDMAGAKPYEQYF. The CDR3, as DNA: TGCAGCGTTGAAGATATGGCAGGGGCTAAACCCTACGAGCAGTACTTC.

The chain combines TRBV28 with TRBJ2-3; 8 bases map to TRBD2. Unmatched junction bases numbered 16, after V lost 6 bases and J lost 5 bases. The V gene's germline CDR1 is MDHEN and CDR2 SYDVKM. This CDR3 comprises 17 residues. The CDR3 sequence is CASSPPPSGSLGDTQYF. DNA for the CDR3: TGTGCCAGCAGCCCCCCCCCTAGCGGGTCACTCGGAGATACGCAGTATTTT.

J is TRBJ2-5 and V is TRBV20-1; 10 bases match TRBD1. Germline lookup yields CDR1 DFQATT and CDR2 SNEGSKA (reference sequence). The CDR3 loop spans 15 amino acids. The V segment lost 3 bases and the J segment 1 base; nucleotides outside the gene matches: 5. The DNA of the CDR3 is TGCAGTGCTAGCGGGACAGGGGACCGCCAAGAGACCCAGTACTTC. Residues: CSASGTGDRQETQYF.

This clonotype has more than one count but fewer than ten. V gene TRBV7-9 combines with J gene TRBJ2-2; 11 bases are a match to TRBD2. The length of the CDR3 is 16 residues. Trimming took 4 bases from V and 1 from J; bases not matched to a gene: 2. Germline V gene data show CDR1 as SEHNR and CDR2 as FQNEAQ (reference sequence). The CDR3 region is CASSSGTSGNTGELFF. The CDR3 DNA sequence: TGTGCCAGCAGCTCCGGGACTAGCGGGAACACCGGGGAGCTGTTTTTT.

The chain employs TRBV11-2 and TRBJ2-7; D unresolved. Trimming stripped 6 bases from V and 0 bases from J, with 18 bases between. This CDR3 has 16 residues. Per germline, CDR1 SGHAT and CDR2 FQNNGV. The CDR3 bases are TGTGCCAGCAGGAGGACCGTTACTCTTGTCTCCTACGAGCAGTACTTC. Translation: CASRRTVTLVSYEQYF.

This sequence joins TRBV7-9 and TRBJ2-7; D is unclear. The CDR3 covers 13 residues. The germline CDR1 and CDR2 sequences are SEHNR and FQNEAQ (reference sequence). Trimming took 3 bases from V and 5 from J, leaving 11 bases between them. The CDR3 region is CASSFSEWDEQYF. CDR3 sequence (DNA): TGTGCCAGCAGCTTCTCGGAGTGGGACGAGCAGTACTTC. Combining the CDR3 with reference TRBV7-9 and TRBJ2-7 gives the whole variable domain DTGVSQNPRHKITKRGQNVTFRCDPISEHNRLYWYRQTLGQGPEFLTYFQNEAQLEKSRLLSDRFSAERPKGSFSTLEIQRTEQGDSAMYLCASSFSEWDEQYFGPGTRLTVT.

The CDR3 nucleotides are TGCGCCAGCAGCTTACACCGAGCGGGTAACTCCTACGAGCAGTACTTC. This gives the protein CASSLHRAGNSYEQYF. This chain uses TRBV5-1 with TRBJ2-7; D is possibly TRBD2 (6 bases). The germline V gene has CDR1 SGHRS and CDR2 YFSETQ. With 2 bases removed from V and 0 bases from J, the gap between germline ends came to 15 bases. The CDR3 sequence is 16 residues long.

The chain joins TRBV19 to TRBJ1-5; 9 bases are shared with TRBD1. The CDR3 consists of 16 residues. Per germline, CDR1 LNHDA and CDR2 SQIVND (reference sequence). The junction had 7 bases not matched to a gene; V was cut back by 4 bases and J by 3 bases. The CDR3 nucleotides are TGTGCCAGTAGTACTGCGGGACAGGGTCCCAATCAGCCCCAGCATTTT. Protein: CASSTAGQGPNQPQHF.

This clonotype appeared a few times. The CDR3 sequence: CASSQASGGASYNEQFF. The CDR3 region has the DNA TGTGCCAGCAGCCAAGCTAGCGGGGGGGCCTCCTACAATGAGCAGTTCTTC. The chain employs TRBV4-2 and TRBJ2-1, with TRBD2 matching 12 bases. J lost 0 bases, V lost 1 base, and 1 base had no gene match. The CDR3 extends over 17 amino acids. Germline lookup yields CDR1 LGHNA and CDR2 YNFKEQ.

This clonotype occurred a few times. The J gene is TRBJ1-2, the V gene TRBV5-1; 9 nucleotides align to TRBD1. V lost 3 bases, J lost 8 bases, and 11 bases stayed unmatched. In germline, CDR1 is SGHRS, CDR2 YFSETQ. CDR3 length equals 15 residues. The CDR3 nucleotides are TGCGCCAGCAGCTCTACGCCTCGGGACAGGGAAGGCTACACCTTC. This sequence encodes CASSSTPRDREGYTF.

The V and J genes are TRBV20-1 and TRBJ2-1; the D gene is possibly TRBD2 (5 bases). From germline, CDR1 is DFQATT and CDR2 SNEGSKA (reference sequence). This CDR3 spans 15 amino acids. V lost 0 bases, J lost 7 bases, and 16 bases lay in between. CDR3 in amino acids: CSAREGSLPLNEQFF. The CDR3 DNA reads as TGCAGTGCTAGAGAGGGGAGTCTTCCCTTAAATGAGCAGTTCTTC.

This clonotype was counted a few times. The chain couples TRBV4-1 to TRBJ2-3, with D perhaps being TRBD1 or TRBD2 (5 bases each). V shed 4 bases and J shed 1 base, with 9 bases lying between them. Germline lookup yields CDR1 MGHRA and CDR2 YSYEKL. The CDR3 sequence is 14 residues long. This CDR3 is CASSPRGRTDTQYF. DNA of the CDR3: TGCGCCAGCAGCCCCCGGGGCCGCACAGATACGCAGTATTTT.

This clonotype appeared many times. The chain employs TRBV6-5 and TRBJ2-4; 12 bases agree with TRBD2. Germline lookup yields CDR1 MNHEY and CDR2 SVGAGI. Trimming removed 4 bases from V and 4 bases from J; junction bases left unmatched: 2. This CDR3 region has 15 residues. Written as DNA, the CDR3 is TGTGCCAGCAGTTTAGGGACTAGCGGGAAAAACATTCAGTACTTC. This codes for CASSLGTSGKNIQYF.

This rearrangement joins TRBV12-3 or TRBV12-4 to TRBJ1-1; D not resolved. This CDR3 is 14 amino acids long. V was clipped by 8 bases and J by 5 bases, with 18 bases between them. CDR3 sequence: CASCRARVATEAFF. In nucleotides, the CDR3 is TGTGCCAGCTGCCGAGCCCGGGTCGCAACTGAAGCTTTCTTT.

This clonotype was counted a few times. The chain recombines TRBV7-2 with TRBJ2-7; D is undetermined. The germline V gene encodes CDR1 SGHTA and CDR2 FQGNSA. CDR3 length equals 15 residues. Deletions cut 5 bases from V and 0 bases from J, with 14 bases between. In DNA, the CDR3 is TGTGCCAGCAGCCGCGGCCGAGACCCCTCCTACGAGCAGTACTTC. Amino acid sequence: CASSRGRDPSYEQYF.

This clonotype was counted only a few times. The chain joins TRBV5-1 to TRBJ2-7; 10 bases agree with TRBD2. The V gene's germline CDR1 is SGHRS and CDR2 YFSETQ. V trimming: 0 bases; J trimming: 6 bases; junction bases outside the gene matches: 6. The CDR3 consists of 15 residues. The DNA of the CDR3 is TGCGCCAGCAGCTTGGCGGTAGCGGGAGGTCGCGAGCAGTACTTC. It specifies CASSLAVAGGREQYF.

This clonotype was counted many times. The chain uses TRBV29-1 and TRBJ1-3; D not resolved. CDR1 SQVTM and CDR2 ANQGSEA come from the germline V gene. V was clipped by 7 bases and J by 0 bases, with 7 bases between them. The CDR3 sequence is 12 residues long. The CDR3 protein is CSARSSGNTIYF. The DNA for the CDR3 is TGCAGCGCCCGGTCCTCTGGAAACACCATATATTTT.

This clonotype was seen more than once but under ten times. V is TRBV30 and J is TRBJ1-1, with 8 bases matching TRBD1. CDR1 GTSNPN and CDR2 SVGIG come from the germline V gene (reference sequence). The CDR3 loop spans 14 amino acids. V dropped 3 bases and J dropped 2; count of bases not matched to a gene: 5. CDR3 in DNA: TGTGCCTGGAGACCGACAGGGGCAAACACTGAAGCTTTCTTT. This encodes CAWRPTGANTEAFF.

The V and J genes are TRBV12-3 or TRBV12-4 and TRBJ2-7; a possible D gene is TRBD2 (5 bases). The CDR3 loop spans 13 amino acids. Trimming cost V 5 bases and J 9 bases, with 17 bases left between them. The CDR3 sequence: CASSRGPGVWQYF. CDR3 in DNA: TGTGCCAGCAGTCGCGGGCCTGGGGTTTGGCAGTACTTC.

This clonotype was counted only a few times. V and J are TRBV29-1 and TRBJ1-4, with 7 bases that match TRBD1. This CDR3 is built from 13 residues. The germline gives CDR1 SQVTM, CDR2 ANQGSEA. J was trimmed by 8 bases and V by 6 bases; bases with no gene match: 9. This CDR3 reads CSVQDRSQEKLFF. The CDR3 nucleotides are TGCAGCGTCCAGGACAGGTCCCAAGAAAAACTGTTTTTT.

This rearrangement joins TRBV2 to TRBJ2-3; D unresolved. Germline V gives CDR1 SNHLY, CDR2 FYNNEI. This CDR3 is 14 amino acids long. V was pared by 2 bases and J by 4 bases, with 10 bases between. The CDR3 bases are TGTGCCAGCAGTGAAACGATTATGGCAGATACGCAGTATTTT. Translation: CASSETIMADTQYF.